Ten or more counts support the clone carrying this TCR beta chain. Its antigen remains unidentified. TCRdb reanalysed the reads using MiXCR and keeps one entry per CDR3 protein. The table shows 560,000 or so distinct CDR3 sequences, with 16% occurring only once. This record comes from a study of T cell repertoires in cytomegalovirus infection. Study in general: Public TCR beta signature analysis indicated the presence of both CMV infection and matching HLA type.

Study results and caveats: Dominant in the ex vivo response were TCR beta clonotypes restricted by HLA-C and specific for CMV. Cumulative frequency of public TCR beta families picked out carriers of CMV plus the relevant HLA.

Trimming pared 5 bases from V and 2 bases from J, leaving 11 bases between. This CDR3 contains 14 residues. The TCR comes from a human donor in good health (CMV status not recorded). Some clones in this sample may be carry-over from other donors' samples. Source material: CD8+ T cells from PBMCs. This chain uses TRBV12-3 or TRBV12-4 with TRBJ2-3; D unresolved. The CDR3 is CASSPKQLTDTQYF. CDR3 nucleotides: TGTGCCAGCAGTCCCAAGCAGCTCACAGATACGCAGTATTTT.